This TCR beta chain appears in the sequencing data of a study of radiotherapy plus CTLA-4 blockade in lung cancer. Points on this clone: The antigen remains unidentified.

Chemo-refractory metastatic non-small-cell lung cancer patients underwent focal radiation alongside CTLA-4 blockade with ipilimumab. Findings and limits, study-wide: After treatment with radiotherapy plus ipilimumab, TCR clones that came from the tumor expanded in blood.

Libraries were prepared by immunoSEQ multiplex PCR; TCRdb keeps only in-frame clonotypes and omits some of them. The sample yields 35,000 or so clones, more than 80% seen once. Germline V gives CDR1 SNHLY, CDR2 FYNNEI. The CDR3 loop spans 14 amino acids. Losses at the gene ends were 4 bases for V and 7 bases for J; bases not matched to a gene: 6. Sequenced material: peripheral blood, taken from a patient treated with radiotherapy plus ipilimumab. The TCR was taken from a human donor with non-small cell lung cancer who had stable disease on radiotherapy plus ipilimumab. The chain links TRBV2 to TRBJ2-1, with 8 bases aligning to TRBD2. CDR3 amino acids: CASSAGGGRNEQFF. CDR3 DNA: TGTGCCAGCAGTGCCGGGGGGGGAAGAAATGAGCAGTTCTTC.